Below, one TCR beta chain is given with its context. V shed 5 bases and J 1 base; nucleotides not matched to a gene: 4. CDR1 and CDR2 from the germline V gene are SEHNR and FQNEAQ (reference sequence). CDR3 length: 14 residues. Clones were sequenced by immunoSEQ multiplex PCR, and TCRdb holds only the in-frame ones, with some missing. The sample holds approximately 88,000 clones, 75% to 90% seen once. This sample was included in a study of blood T cell repertoires in COVID-19. The source is a male donor with acute or convalescent COVID-19. The chain links TRBV7-9 to TRBJ1-1, with 7 bases that match TRBD1. Sequencing was performed on peripheral blood. DNA for the CDR3: TGTGCCAGCAGCCACCGACAGGGGAACACTGAAGCTTTCTTT. It encodes CASSHRQGNTEAFF.